The entry below describes one T cell receptor beta chain. The antigen is not known. The data were obtained in a study of identical twins. Study-level findings and limits: Partly confounded zero-insertion analyses could result from invariant MAIT and iNKT cells. Conclusions were based on cross-sectional statistical analysis, without following the same donors. For out-of-frame beta sequences, excess twin sharing was weaker.

The authors used template switching to add a universal primer site and gave cDNA unique molecular identifiers. In TCRdb, the 5' RACE reads were re-called with MiXCR into one record per CDR3 protein. The table shows some 600,000 distinct CDR3 sequences, with about 7.1% occurring only once. These records were also assigned to another study, of yellow fever vaccine responses in identical twins.

The clonotype was recovered from a woman aged 18-35 years in good health. Sequencing was performed on PBMCs.

CDR3 sequence reads: CATLTGTGGAFF. The DNA for the CDR3 is TGTGCCACCTTAACCGGGACGGGGGGAGCTTTCTTT. This chain uses TRBV10-3 with TRBJ1-1; D perhaps matches TRBD1 (5 bases). Trimming shortened V by 10 bases and J by 10 bases, and 19 bases separated the two germline ends. Germline-derived CDR1 and CDR2 are ENHRY and SYGVKD. The CDR3 contains 12 residues.